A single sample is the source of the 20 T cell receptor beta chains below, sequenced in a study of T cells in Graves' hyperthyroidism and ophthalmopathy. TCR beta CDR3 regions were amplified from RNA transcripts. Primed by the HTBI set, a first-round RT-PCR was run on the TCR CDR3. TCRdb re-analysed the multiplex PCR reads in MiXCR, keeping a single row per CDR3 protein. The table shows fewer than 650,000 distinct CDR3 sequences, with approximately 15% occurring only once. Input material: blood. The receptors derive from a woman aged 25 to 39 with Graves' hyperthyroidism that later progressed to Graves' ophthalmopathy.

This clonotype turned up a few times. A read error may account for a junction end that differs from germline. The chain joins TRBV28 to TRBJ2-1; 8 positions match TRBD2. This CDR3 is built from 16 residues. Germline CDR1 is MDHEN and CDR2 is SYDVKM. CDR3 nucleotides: TGTGCCAGCAGTTTATTGACGGGAGGGCCTTTCAATGAGCAGCTCTTC. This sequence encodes CASSLLTGGPFNEQLF.

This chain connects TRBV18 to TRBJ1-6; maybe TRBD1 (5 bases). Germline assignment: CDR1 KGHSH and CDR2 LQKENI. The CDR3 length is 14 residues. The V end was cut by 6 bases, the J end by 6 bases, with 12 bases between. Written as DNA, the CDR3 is TGTGCCAGCTCCCTAGACAGTCCTAATTCACCCCTCCACTTT. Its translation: CASSLDSPNSPLHF.

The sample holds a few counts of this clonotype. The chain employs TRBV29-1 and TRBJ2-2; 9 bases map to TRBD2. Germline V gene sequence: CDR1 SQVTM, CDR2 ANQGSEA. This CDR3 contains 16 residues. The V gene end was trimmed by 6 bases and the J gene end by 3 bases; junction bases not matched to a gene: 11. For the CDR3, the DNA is TGCAGCGTCTCGAGGGTAGCGGGAGAGGACACCGGGGAGCTGTTTTTT. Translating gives CSVSRVAGEDTGELFF.

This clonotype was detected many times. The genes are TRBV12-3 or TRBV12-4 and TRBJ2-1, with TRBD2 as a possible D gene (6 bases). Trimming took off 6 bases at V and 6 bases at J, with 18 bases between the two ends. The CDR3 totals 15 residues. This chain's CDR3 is CASSLFSGELNEQFF. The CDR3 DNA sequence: TGTGCCAGCAGCCTCTTTTCGGGAGAACTCAATGAGCAGTTCTTC.

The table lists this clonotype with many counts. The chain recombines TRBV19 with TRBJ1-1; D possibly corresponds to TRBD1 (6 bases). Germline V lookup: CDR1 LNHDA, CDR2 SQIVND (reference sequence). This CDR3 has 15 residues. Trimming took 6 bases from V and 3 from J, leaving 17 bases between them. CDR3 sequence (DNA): TGTGCCAGTAGAGAGTGGACAGCCGGGGACACTGAAGCTTTCTTT. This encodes CASREWTAGDTEAFF. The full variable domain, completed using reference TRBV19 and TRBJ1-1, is DGGITQSPKYLFRKEGQNVTLSCEQNLNHDAMYWYRQDPGQGLRLIYYSQIVNDFQKGDIAEGYSVSREKKESFPLTVTSAQKNPTAFYLCASREWTAGDTEAFFGQGTRLTVV.

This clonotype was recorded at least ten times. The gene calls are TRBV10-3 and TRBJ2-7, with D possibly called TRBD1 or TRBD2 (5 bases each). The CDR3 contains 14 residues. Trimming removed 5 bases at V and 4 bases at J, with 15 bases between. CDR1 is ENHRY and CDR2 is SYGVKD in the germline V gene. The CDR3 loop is CAISTRDRRYEQYF. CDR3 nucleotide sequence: TGTGCCATCAGTACCCGGGACCGACGGTACGAGCAGTACTTC.

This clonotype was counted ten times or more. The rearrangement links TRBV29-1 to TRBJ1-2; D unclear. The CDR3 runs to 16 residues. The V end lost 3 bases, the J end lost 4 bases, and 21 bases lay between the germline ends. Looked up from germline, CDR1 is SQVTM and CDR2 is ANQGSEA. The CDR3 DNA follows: TGCAGCGTTGAGCCAGCCGCCCAACCCTTCATCTATGGCTACACCTTC. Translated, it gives CSVEPAAQPFIYGYTF.

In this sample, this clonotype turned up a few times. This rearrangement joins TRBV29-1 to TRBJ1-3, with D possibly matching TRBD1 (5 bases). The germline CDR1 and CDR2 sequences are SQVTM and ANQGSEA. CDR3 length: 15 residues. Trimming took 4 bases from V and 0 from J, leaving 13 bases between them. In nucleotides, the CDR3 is TGCAGCGTTGTCTTTGGGACCCGCTCTGGAAACACCATATATTTT. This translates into CSVVFGTRSGNTIYF.

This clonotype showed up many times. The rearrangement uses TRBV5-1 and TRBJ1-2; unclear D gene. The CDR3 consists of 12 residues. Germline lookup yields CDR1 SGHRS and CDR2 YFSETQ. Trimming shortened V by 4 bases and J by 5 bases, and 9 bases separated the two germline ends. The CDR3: CASSGATYGYTF. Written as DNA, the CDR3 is TGCGCCAGCAGCGGTGCGACATATGGCTACACCTTC.

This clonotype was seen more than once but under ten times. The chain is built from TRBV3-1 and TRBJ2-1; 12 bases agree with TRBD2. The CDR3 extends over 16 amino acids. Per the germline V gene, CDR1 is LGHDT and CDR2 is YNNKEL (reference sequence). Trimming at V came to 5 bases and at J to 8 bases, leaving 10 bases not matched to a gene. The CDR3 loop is CASSRERTSGMHEQFF. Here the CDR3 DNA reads TGTGCCAGCAGCAGAGAACGGACTAGCGGGATGCATGAGCAGTTCTTC.

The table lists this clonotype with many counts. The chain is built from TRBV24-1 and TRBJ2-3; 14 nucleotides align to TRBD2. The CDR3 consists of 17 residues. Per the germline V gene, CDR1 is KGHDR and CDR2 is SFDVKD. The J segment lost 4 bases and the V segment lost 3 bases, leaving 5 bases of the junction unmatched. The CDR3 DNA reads TGTGCCACCAGTGATGGGACTAGCGGGAGAAGGTCAGATACGCAGTATTTT. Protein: CATSDGTSGRRSDTQYF.

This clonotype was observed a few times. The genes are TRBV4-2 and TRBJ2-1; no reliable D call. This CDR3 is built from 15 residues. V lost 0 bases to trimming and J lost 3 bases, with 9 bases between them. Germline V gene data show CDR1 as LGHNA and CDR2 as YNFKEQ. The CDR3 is CASSQDIGGYNEQFF. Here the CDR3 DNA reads TGTGCCAGCAGCCAAGATATCGGCGGCTACAATGAGCAGTTCTTC.

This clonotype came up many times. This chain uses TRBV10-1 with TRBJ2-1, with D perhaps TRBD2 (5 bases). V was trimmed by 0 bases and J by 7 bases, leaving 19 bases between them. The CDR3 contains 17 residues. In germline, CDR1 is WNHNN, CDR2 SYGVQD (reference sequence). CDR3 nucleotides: TGCGCCAGCAGTGAGTCAGGAGGCAGGAAAAATTTAAATGAGCAGTTCTTC. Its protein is CASSESGGRKNLNEQFF.

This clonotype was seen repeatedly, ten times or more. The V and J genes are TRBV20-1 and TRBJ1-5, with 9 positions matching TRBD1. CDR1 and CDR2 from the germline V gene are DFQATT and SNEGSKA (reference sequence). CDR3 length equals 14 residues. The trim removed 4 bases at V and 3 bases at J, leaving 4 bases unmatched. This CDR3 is CSAIWTGDNQPQHF. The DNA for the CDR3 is TGCAGTGCTATATGGACAGGGGACAATCAGCCCCAGCATTTT.

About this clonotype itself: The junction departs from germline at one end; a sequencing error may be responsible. The CDR3 region is CATAPEGAPYNEQSF. The CDR3 DNA reads TGTGCCACTGCCCCTGAGGGGGCGCCCTACAATGAGCAGTCCTTC. The chain couples TRBV27 to TRBJ2-1; 7 bases align to TRBD1. The germline gives CDR1 MNHEY, CDR2 SMNVEV (reference sequence). The CDR3 consists of 15 residues.

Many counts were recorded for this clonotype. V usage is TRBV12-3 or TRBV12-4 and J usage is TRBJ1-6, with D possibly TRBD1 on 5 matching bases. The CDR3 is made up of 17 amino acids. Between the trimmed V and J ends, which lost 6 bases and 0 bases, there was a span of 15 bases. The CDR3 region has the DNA TGTGCCAGCAGCCGATTCCGACAGAGCTCCTATAATTCACCCCTCCACTTT. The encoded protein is CASSRFRQSSYNSPLHF.

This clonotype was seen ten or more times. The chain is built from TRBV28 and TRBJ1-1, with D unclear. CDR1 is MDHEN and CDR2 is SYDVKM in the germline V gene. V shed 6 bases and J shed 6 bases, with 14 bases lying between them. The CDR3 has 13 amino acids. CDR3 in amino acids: CASSQRWRPEAFF. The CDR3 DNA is TGTGCCAGCAGCCAACGATGGAGGCCTGAAGCTTTCTTT.

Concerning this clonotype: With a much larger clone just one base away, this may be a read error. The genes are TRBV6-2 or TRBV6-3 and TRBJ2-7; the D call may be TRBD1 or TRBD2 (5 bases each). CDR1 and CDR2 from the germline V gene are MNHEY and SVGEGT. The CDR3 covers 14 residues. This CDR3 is CAGSLGEGWNEQYF. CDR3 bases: TGTGCCGGCAGTTTAGGCGAGGGGTGGAACGAGCAGTACTTC.

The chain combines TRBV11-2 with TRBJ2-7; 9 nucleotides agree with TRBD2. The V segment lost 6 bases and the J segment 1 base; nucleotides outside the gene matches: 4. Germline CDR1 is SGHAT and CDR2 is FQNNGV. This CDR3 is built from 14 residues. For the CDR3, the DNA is TGTGCCAGCAGACCTAGCGGGACATCCTACGAGCAGTACTTC. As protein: CASRPSGTSYEQYF.

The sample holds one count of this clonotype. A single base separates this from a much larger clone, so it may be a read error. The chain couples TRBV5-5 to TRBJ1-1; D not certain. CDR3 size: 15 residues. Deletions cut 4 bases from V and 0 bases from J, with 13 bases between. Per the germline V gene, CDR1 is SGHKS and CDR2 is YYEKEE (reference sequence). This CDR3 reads CASSMAFPLNTEAFF. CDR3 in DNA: TGTGCCAGCAGCATGGCCTTCCCACTGAACACTGAAGCTTTCTTT.